The clone carrying this T cell receptor (beta chain) was observed at least ten times. This specimen belongs to a study of molecular identifiers for immune sequencing clone quantification. TCRdb itself ran the PCR reads through MiXCR, one entry per CDR3 protein. The table has about 510,000 distinct CDR3 sequences, 20% to 25% seen once. CDR1 and CDR2 from the germline V gene are SGHTA and FQGNSA. The CDR3 sequence is 15 residues long. Trimming stripped 4 bases from V and 1 base from J, with 12 bases between. The origin of this receptor is a human donor in good health. Some libraries in this study had Jurkat cell RNA spiked in. The sample was naive CD8+ T cells from blood, with Jurkat cell RNA spiked in. Indicated subset: FACS-sorted CD8+CD4-CCR7+CD45RA+ naive T cells. The genes are TRBV7-2 and TRBJ2-3; D uncertain. This chain's CDR3 is CASSSLLVGTDTQYF. The CDR3 region has the DNA TGTGCCAGCAGCTCCCTCCTGGTAGGCACAGATACGCAGTATTTT. The variable domain in full, with the rest retrieved from reference TRBV7-2 and TRBJ2-3, is GAGVSQSPSNKVTEKGKDVELRCDPISGHTALYWYRQSLGQGLEFLIYFQGNSAPDKSGLPSDRFSAERTGGSVSTLTIQRTQQEDSAVYLCASSSLLVGTDTQYFGPGTRLTVL.